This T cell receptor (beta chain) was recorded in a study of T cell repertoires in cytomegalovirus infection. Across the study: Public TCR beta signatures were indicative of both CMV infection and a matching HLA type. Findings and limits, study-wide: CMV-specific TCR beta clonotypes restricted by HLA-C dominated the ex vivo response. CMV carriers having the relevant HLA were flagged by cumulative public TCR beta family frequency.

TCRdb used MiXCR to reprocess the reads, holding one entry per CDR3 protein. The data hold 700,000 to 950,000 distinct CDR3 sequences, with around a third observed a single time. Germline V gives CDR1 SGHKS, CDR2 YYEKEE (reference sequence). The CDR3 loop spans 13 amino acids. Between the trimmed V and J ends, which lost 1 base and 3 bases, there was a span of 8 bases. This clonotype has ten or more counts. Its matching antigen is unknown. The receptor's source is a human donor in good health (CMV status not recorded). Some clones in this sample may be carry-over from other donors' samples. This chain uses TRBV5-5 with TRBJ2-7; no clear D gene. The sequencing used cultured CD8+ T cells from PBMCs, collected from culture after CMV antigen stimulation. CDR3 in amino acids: CASSLLGYYEQYV. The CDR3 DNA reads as TGTGCCAGCAGCTTGCTTGGGTACTACGAGCAGTACGTC.